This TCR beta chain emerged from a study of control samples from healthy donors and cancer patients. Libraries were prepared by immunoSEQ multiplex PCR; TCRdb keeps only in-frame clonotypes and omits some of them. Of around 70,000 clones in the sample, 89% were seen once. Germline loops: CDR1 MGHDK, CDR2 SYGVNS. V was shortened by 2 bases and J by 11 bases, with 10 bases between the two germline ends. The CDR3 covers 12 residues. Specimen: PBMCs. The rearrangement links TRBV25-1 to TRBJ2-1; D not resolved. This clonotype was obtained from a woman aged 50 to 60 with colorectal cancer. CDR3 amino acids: CASSEGGSKQFF. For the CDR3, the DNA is TGTGCCAGCAGTGAAGGTGGATCCAAGCAGTTCTTC.